Below, 31 T cell receptor beta chains from the same sample are listed, as sequenced in a study of beta chain features in type 1 diabetes (dated by TCRdb to the late 2010s). Study-wide conclusions, independent of this receptor: Type 1 diabetes patients showed a moderate but significant shortening of TCRB CDR3 length in all four CD4+ subsets.

Their antigen targets remain unknown. The library was generated by the immunoSEQ multiplex PCR assay. The entire isolated RNA was reverse transcribed using the High Capacity cDNA Reverse Transcription Kit, and thus expressed TCRB transcripts were sequenced. What TCRdb holds here is the immuneACCESS table cut down to in-frame rearrangements. Part of the clones is not present; checked against another copy, under half of the missing clones reflect an unresolved V gene, and the others are unexplained. The table for this sample lists some 360,000 clones; around a tenth of them were counted only once. Roughly 0.6% of the sample goes to the ten largest clones. The specimen was central memory CD4+ T cells from blood. These receptors originate from a man aged 25-45 years with type 1 diabetes.

In the case of this clone: The junction shows a germline mismatch at one end, possibly a read error. The chain has TRBV6-5 and TRBJ2-1, with D perhaps TRBD2 (6 bases). This CDR3 spans 14 amino acids. The germline V gene has CDR1 MNHEY and CDR2 SVGAGI. DNA of the CDR3: TGTACCAGCATGGTCGGGAGCTCCTACAATGAGCAGTTCTTC. Its protein is CTSMVGSSYNEQFF.

This clone was recorded a few times. CDR3 sequence reads: CASIPRRGVQETQYF. CDR3 nucleotide sequence: TGTGCCAGCATCCCTAGGAGGGGGGTGCAAGAGACCCAGTACTTC. The chain is built from TRBV7-2 and TRBJ2-5; D may match TRBD1 or TRBD2 (6 bases each). Germline loops: CDR1 SGHTA, CDR2 FQGNSA. V lost 7 bases, J lost 2 bases, and 17 bases lay in between. This CDR3 region has 15 residues. Using reference TRBV7-2 and TRBJ2-5 for the parts outside the CDR3, the full variable domain is GAGVSQSPSNKVTEKGKDVELRCDPISGHTALYWYRQSLGQGLEFLIYFQGNSAPDKSGLPSDRFSAERTGGSVSTLTIQRTQQEDSAVYLCASIPRRGVQETQYFGPGTRLLVL.

This clone was detected only a few times. The chain is built from TRBV4-3 and TRBJ2-7, with D possibly TRBD2 on 5 matching bases. The CDR3 contains 14 residues. V dropped 2 bases and J dropped 4 bases, with 12 bases sitting between them. Germline V gene sequence: CDR1 LGHNA, CDR2 YSLEER. The CDR3, as DNA: TGCGCCAGCAGCCAAAAATTTGGGGAGTACGAGCAGTACTTC. It is translated as CASSQKFGEYEQYF.

This clone was counted a few times. This rearrangement joins TRBV5-1 to TRBJ1-2, with D possibly TRBD1 on 5 matching bases. Per the germline V gene, CDR1 is SGHRS and CDR2 is YFSETQ. CDR3 length: 16 amino acids. V shed 4 bases and J shed 5 bases, with 21 bases lying between them. CDR3 loop: CASSRVTRGAEYGYTF. The CDR3 nucleotides are TGCGCCAGCAGCCGGGTGACGAGGGGCGCTGAGTATGGCTACACCTTC.

This clone was seen more than once but under ten times. The CDR3 DNA follows: TGTGCCAGCAGTAATCAGGGTAATCAGCCCCAGCATTTT. This gives the protein CASSNQGNQPQHF. The genes are TRBV6-1 and TRBJ1-5, with D perhaps TRBD1 (5 bases). CDR1 and CDR2 from the germline V gene are MNHNS and SASEGT. This CDR3 is built from 13 residues. Trimming stripped 5 bases from V and 4 bases from J, with 9 bases between.

This clone was seen a handful of times. The V call is TRBV19, the J call TRBJ1-2; perhaps TRBD1 as D (5 bases). Germline assignment: CDR1 LNHDA and CDR2 SQIVND (reference sequence). V lost 6 bases to trimming and J lost 0 bases, with 17 bases between them. This CDR3 has 16 residues. Here the CDR3 reads CASSPTAATANYGYTF. DNA of the CDR3: TGTGCCAGTAGCCCCACTGCGGCGACAGCTAACTATGGCTACACCTTC.

This clone has more than one count but fewer than ten. This chain's CDR3 is CASSQVAAGGPKNEQFF. The DNA for the CDR3 is TGCGCCAGCAGCCAAGTAGCCGCGGGAGGGCCAAAGAATGAGCAGTTCTTC. V usage is TRBV4-1 and J usage is TRBJ2-1; 9 bases agree with TRBD2. CDR1 is MGHRA and CDR2 is YSYEKL in the germline V gene. This CDR3 is built from 17 residues. With V trimmed by 1 base and J by 7 bases, 11 bases remained unmatched.

Many counts were recorded for this clone. Mismatch with germline at one junction end may stem from a read error. The genes are TRBV7-7 and TRBJ2-1, with 8 bases aligning to TRBD1. The CDR3 covers 15 residues. Germline V gene sequence: CDR1 SSHAT, CDR2 FNYEAQ (reference sequence). The CDR3 is CASSLGTGSYNEQFF. CDR3 coding DNA: TGTGCTAGCAGCTTGGGGACAGGCTCCTACAATGAGCAGTTCTTC.

This clone was seen at least ten times. The rearrangement joins TRBV4-2 to TRBJ2-3, with 7 bases aligning to TRBD2. Germline assignment: CDR1 LGHNA and CDR2 YNFKEQ. V lost 2 bases and J lost 12; bases outside the gene matches: 17. The CDR3 contains 16 residues. The CDR3: CASSQPTAGTTPEQYF. CDR3 DNA sequence: TGTGCCAGCAGCCAACCTACAGCGGGAACCACACCAGAACAGTATTTT.

This clone occurred a few times. V usage is TRBV2 and J usage is TRBJ2-3; the D is unclear. The V end was cut by 6 bases, the J end by 2 bases, with 18 bases between. This CDR3 is built from 16 residues. Germline V gene sequence: CDR1 SNHLY, CDR2 FYNNEI. CDR3 sequence reads: CASRVFPGSNTDTQYF. The CDR3 coding sequence is TGTGCCAGCAGAGTCTTCCCGGGTTCAAACACAGATACGCAGTATTTT.

This sequence joins TRBV28 and TRBJ2-1; 10 positions match TRBD2. The V and J ends lost 9 bases and 7 bases, in that order; junction bases with no gene match: 15. The CDR3 extends over 16 amino acids. Germline V lookup: CDR1 MDHEN, CDR2 SYDVKM. The CDR3 here is CASTRASGSTGNEQFF. For the CDR3, the DNA is TGTGCCAGTACCCGGGCTAGCGGGAGTACTGGGAATGAGCAGTTCTTC. Using reference TRBV28 and TRBJ2-1 for the parts outside the CDR3, the full variable domain is DVKVTQSSRYLVKRTGEKVFLECVQDMDHENMFWYRQDPGLGLRLIYFSYDVKMKEKGDIPEGYSVSREKKERFSLILESASTNQTSMYLCASTRASGSTGNEQFFGPGTRLTVL.

V usage is TRBV11-2 and J usage is TRBJ2-2, with no clear D. CDR1 is SGHAT, CDR2 FQNNGV, per germline. The V end lost 5 bases, the J end lost 3 bases, and 7 bases lay between the germline ends. There are 13 residues in the CDR3. CDR3 DNA: TGTGCCAGCAGCCAATTTGACACCGGGGAGCTGTTTTTT. Amino acids: CASSQFDTGELFF.

The rearrangement links TRBV5-1 to TRBJ2-2, with D tentatively TRBD2 (6 bases). There are 16 residues in the CDR3. The V and J ends lost 3 bases and 5 bases respectively, with 17 bases between them. Germline V gene data show CDR1 as SGHRS and CDR2 as YFSETQ. DNA for the CDR3: TGCGCCAGCAGCTCCTTAGCGGCCCCGGGGACCGGGGAGCTGTTTTTT. Amino acids: CASSSLAAPGTGELFF.

This clone was counted between two and nine times. The J gene is TRBJ2-7, the V gene TRBV6-6, with TRBD2 as a possible D gene (5 bases). The CDR3 length is 14 residues. From germline, CDR1 is MNHNY and CDR2 SVGAGI (reference sequence). V was trimmed by 8 bases and J by 2 bases, leaving 16 bases between them. As DNA, the CDR3 is TGTGCCAGCTCGGGGAGCTCTTTGGCCTACGAGCAGTACTTC. This encodes CASSGSSLAYEQYF.

This clone was observed a few times. This chain connects TRBV15 to TRBJ1-2; 12 bases fit TRBD1. The length of the CDR3 is 16 residues. Germline loops: CDR1 LNHNV, CDR2 YYDKDF (reference sequence). V was clipped by 1 base and J by 5 bases; unmatched bases: 5. CDR3 loop: CATSRAGTGGGYGYTF. The CDR3 DNA follows: TGTGCCACCAGCAGAGCCGGGACAGGGGGCGGGTATGGCTACACCTTC.

This clone was counted at least ten times. This chain joins TRBV29-1 and TRBJ2-3; 8 positions agree with TRBD2. Germline V gene sequence: CDR1 SQVTM, CDR2 ANQGSEA. CDR3 size: 15 residues. Germline trimming cut 1 base from V and 3 bases from J; bases unmatched to any gene: 6. In DNA form, the CDR3 reads TGCAGCGTTGAAGGAGGGGCTAGCGGGACAGATACGCAGTATTTT. Translating gives CSVEGGASGTDTQYF.

This clone was counted between two and nine times. The rearrangement joins TRBV5-1 to TRBJ2-1; 7 bases line up with TRBD1. The CDR3 is 15 residues long. Germline trimming cut 0 bases from V and 5 bases from J; bases unmatched to any gene: 5. CDR1 is SGHRS, CDR2 YFSETQ, per germline. The CDR3 sequence: CASSLVDRENNEQFF. As DNA, the CDR3 is TGCGCCAGCAGCTTGGTAGACAGGGAAAACAATGAGCAGTTCTTC. Full variable domain (missing parts from reference TRBV5-1 and TRBJ2-1): KAGVTQTPRYLIKTRGQQVTLSCSPISGHRSVSWYQQTPGQGLQFLFEYFSETQRNKGNFPGRFSGRQFSNSRSEMNVSTLELGDSALYLCASSLVDRENNEQFFGPGTRLTVL.

This clone came up many times. This chain uses TRBV27 with TRBJ2-2; 7 bases are shared with TRBD1. Per germline, CDR1 MNHEY and CDR2 SMNVEV (reference sequence). V shed 8 bases, J shed 4 bases, and the junction held 7 bases outside the gene matches. The CDR3 covers 14 residues. Written as DNA, the CDR3 is TGTGCCAGCTTTGACAGGGCCTTCACCGGGGAGCTGTTTTTT. The encoded protein is CASFDRAFTGELFF.

The chain joins TRBV27 to TRBJ2-5; D is possibly TRBD2 (5 bases). Trimming took off 6 bases at V and 7 bases at J, with 15 bases between the two ends. Germline V gene lookup returns CDR1 MNHEY and CDR2 SMNVEV (reference sequence). This CDR3 has 13 residues. The CDR3 DNA reads TGTGCCAGCAGGCGTTCCGGGGTTGGGACCCAGTACTTC. Residues: CASRRSGVGTQYF.

The gene calls are TRBV14 and TRBJ2-7; 8 nucleotides align to TRBD1. V dropped 7 bases and J dropped 2; count of bases not matched to a gene: 13. The CDR3 totals 16 residues. Looked up from germline, CDR1 is SGHDN and CDR2 is FVKESK. CDR3 residues: CASTKSGGGEAYEQYF. CDR3 in DNA: TGTGCCAGCACCAAATCAGGGGGCGGGGAAGCCTACGAGCAGTACTTC.

The chain uses TRBV7-8 and TRBJ2-7; the match to TRBD1 covers 7 bases. The CDR3 loop spans 15 amino acids. V lost 5 bases and J lost 9; bases outside the gene matches: 16. Per the germline V gene, CDR1 is SGHVS and CDR2 is FQNEAQ. CDR3 DNA: TGTGCCAGCAGCAAGGACCGGGACAGAGGACCGTCGCAGTACTTC. Residues: CASSKDRDRGPSQYF.

A remark on this clone: Additional DNA sequences in this sample encode the identical CDR3. The V gene is TRBV29-1, the J gene TRBJ2-3; TRBD1 aligns across 12 bases. The CDR3 is 13 residues long. Germline CDR1 is SQVTM and CDR2 is ANQGSEA. J was trimmed by 2 bases and V by 6 bases; bases with no gene match: 0. The CDR3 is CSVGQGATDTQYF. The CDR3 DNA sequence: TGCAGCGTGGGACAGGGGGCCACAGATACGCAGTATTTT.

Concerning this clone: Other DNA sequences within the sample encode an identical CDR3. V gene TRBV9 combines with J gene TRBJ2-5; D is possibly TRBD1 (6 bases). The V gene's germline CDR1 is SGDLS and CDR2 YYNGEE. Trimming shortened V by 0 bases and J by 5 bases, and 11 bases separated the two germline ends. The CDR3 has 14 residues. CDR3 in DNA: TGTGCCAGCAGCGTAGGAGGCAGGGGTGAGACCCAGTACTTC. The encoded protein is CASSVGGRGETQYF.

The V call is TRBV10-3, the J call TRBJ2-3; perhaps D is TRBD1 or TRBD2 (5 bases each). Trimming shortened V by 3 bases and J by 0 bases, and 10 bases separated the two germline ends. CDR1 ENHRY and CDR2 SYGVKD come from the germline V gene. This CDR3 is built from 15 residues. CDR3 amino acids: CAISDRDLSTDTQYF. CDR3 bases: TGTGCCATCAGTGACCGGGACCTCAGCACAGATACGCAGTATTTT.

This clone was observed a handful of times. V usage is TRBV5-5 and J usage is TRBJ2-6; D perhaps matches TRBD1 (6 bases). The CDR3 loop spans 16 amino acids. CDR1 and CDR2 (germline): SGHKS, YYEKEE (reference sequence). V was cut by 5 bases and J by 1 base, with 13 bases left in between. In DNA, the CDR3 is TGTGCCAGCAGTCCCGTAGGGGGATCTGGGGCCAACGTCCTGACTTTC. The encoded protein is CASSPVGGSGANVLTF.

This clone was observed a few times. The chain recombines TRBV28 with TRBJ2-7; D uncertain. This CDR3 is 14 amino acids long. Per the germline V gene, CDR1 is MDHEN and CDR2 is SYDVKM. The ends were cut back, 5 bases at V and 0 bases at J, with 11 bases in the middle. The CDR3 spells CASSTRRNSYEQYF. The CDR3 nucleotides read TGTGCCAGCAGTACCCGGCGGAACTCCTACGAGCAGTACTTC.

This chain links TRBV5-1 with TRBJ2-3, with no clear D. Per the germline V gene, CDR1 is SGHRS and CDR2 is YFSETQ. V shed 6 bases and J shed 5 bases, with 13 bases lying between them. The CDR3 is 13 residues long. The CDR3 sequence: CASTPPGLDTQYF. The CDR3, as DNA: TGCGCCAGCACCCCGCCGGGTTTAGATACGCAGTATTTT.

The gene calls are TRBV18 and TRBJ2-7, with 9 nucleotides matching TRBD2. The V gene's germline CDR1 is KGHSH and CDR2 LQKENI. V lost 2 bases, J lost 7 bases, and 6 bases stayed unmatched. The CDR3 runs 14 residues. CDR3 sequence reads: CASSPKREVGEQYF. In DNA form, the CDR3 reads TGTGCCAGCTCACCAAAGCGGGAGGTAGGGGAGCAGTACTTC.

This clone turned up a few times. At one end, the junction sequence differs from germline, possibly due to a read error. The V gene is TRBV5-4, the J gene TRBJ2-5; TRBD2 matches 7 bases. Looked up from germline, CDR1 is SGHNT and CDR2 is YYREEE (reference sequence). CDR3 length: 13 residues. Here the CDR3 reads CASSHTGGETQYF. The CDR3 bases are TGCGCCAGCAGCCACACCGGGGGGGAGACCCAGTACTTC.

The V and J genes are TRBV5-4 and TRBJ2-2; the D is unclear. This CDR3 is built from 15 residues. Germline V gene lookup returns CDR1 SGHNT and CDR2 YYREEE (reference sequence). V lost 2 bases and J 7 bases, leaving 15 bases between the germline ends. The CDR3 is CASSLVTVTGGELFF. The DNA of the CDR3 is TGTGCCAGCAGCTTAGTAACAGTTACGGGCGGGGAGCTGTTTTTT.

This clone was detected only once. The J gene is TRBJ2-3, the V gene TRBV27, with TRBD2 matching over 10 bases. Germline V lookup: CDR1 MNHEY, CDR2 SMNVEV (reference sequence). V trimming: 6 bases; J trimming: 1 base; junction bases outside the gene matches: 10. The CDR3 sequence is 17 residues long. The CDR3 here is CASRVTSGMWGTDTQYF. The CDR3 DNA sequence: TGTGCCAGCAGGGTCACTAGCGGGATGTGGGGCACAGATACGCAGTATTTT.